These T cell receptor beta chains were read from a single sample in a study of blood T cell repertoires in COVID-19. Only in-frame clones appear in the TCRdb table, and some are missing; sequencing was by immunoSEQ multiplex PCR. The sample yields under 200,000 clones, around nine tenths seen once. The sequencing input was peripheral blood. The origin of the receptors is a man aged 45-65 years who had recovered from COVID-19. The conserved cysteine and the conserved F or W are not part of the CDR3 here. The order of the fields is V gene, CDR3 protein.

>TRBV2
ASRGDSGRTEQF
>TRBV27
VSGTSGRSTEQY
>TRBV7-6
ASSVSGTSGRAAGELF
>TRBV27
ASSPVPVPPTVTDTQY
>TRBV9
ASSVVSGTGVADTQY
>TRBV6-5
ASRRRQGGRTEAF
>TRBV6-2/TRBV6-3
ASSYPGERGLAGAQETQY
>TRBV20-1
SARTGDIQY
>TRBV11-2
ASRITGGTEAF
>TRBV6-5
ASSYSHRVPGNTIY
>TRBV28
ASITGGIIDTGELF
>TRBV27
ASSPRGGWEEQY
>TRBV6-5
ASSKSSGDNEQF
>TRBV19
ASSIGQGSTDTQY
>TRBV9
ASSPGQLMNTEAF
>TRBV7-8
ASSPQGHEQY